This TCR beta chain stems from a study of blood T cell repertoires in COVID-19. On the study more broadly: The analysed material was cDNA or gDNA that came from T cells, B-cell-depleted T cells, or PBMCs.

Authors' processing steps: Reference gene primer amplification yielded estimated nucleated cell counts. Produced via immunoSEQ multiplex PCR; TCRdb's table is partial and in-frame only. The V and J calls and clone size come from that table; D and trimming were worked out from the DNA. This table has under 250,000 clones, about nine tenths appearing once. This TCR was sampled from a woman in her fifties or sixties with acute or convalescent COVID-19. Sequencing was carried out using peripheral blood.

CDR3 sequence reads: CASSGWGRAHQQNTGELFF. The CDR3 DNA reads TGTGCCAGTAGTGGGTGGGGGCGAGCCCACCAACAGAACACCGGGGAGCTGTTTTTT. The V gene is TRBV19, the J gene TRBJ2-2; D perhaps matches TRBD1 (6 bases). This CDR3 is 19 amino acids long. CDR1 is LNHDA, CDR2 SQIVND, per germline (reference sequence). V dropped 5 bases and J dropped 1 base, with 23 bases sitting between them.